This TCR beta chain was captured in a study of blood T cell repertoires in COVID-19 (TCRdb year 2020). As for the study more broadly: Collaborator samples came from the United States, Italy and Spain and covered acute and convalescent phases of COVID-19. The prospective study material was composed of cDNA or gDNA derived from T cells, B-cell-depleted T cells, or PBMCs. The dataset comprised deeply sampled blood TCRbeta repertoires from subjects exposed to, actively infected with, or recovered from COVID-19. The repertoires were released in a freely available public database meant as a resource for research on the immune response to SARS-CoV-2. Samples were obtained from the ongoing ImmuneRACE study (first 160 participants) and from some 1,300 subjects provided by 6 global collaborators. Nearly every sample came with metadata listing a de-identified subject ID, COVID-19 status, age in years and sex. Where HLA class I and class II types were available, the types were taken from metadata supplied by the sample provider, not from assay-based typing.

The collaborating institutions used their own protocols to collect whole blood in K2EDTA tubes. For TCRbeta analysis, collaborators shipped samples as frozen whole blood, isolated PBMCs, or DNA extracted from either of those sample types. The germline V end is reduced by 5 bases and the J end by 5 bases; junction bases left unmatched: 4. The germline V gene encodes CDR1 SGHVS and CDR2 FQNEAQ. Inclusive of the bounding cysteine and phenylalanine, the CDR3 is 13 residues long. The entry retains the CDR3 DNA only, 39 bases that are in frame from base 1. The immunoSEQ Assay, a bias-controlled multiplex PCR, was used to amplify TCRbeta CDR3 regions from genomic DNA. The study's processing was this. Within the assay, amplification of reference gene primers was used to estimate how many nucleated cells each sample contained. Sequence reads were collapsed and filtered to measure the absolute abundance of every unique TCRbeta CDR3 rearrangement. For each sample, productive Simpson clonality was calculated as the square root of Simpson's diversity index across productive rearrangements. TCRdb stores this immuneACCESS table with in-frame sequences only. Part of the clones is absent; in the studies checked, under half of the shortfall reflects unresolved V genes, and no reason is known for the rest. The DNA gave D and trimming, while V, J and clone size come from that table. For this sample there are 110,000 or so clones; approximately 84% appear just once. About 8.1% of the sample is taken by the ten largest.

In regard to this clone: The antigen this receptor binds is unknown. The record has no base qualities; no much larger clone is one base away.

The investigation overall reported the following: The amount of clinical and demographic metadata varied by source and participant and was provided uncurated.

What was sequenced was peripheral blood. The TCR originated in a woman aged 35 to 49 with acute or convalescent COVID-19. The chain is made from TRBV7-8 and TRBJ2-3; 7 bases in between match TRBD1. CDR3 sequence: CASSRNRGDTQYF. The nucleotides are TGTGCCAGCAGCCGAAACAGGGGAGATACGCAGTATTTT.